The 23 T cell receptor beta chains in this list originate from one sample, sequenced in a study of T cell responses to AZD1222 COVID-19 vaccine. The table came from immunoSEQ multiplex PCR; TCRdb's copy has only in-frame clones and leaves some out. Of 140,000 to 150,000 clones in the sample, more than 70% were seen once. Sequenced here: peripheral blood, sampled 28 days after the second AZD1222 dose. These receptors were obtained from an adult who received the AZD1222 COVID-19 vaccine.

This clone occurred once. The rearrangement links TRBV10-2 to TRBJ2-7; TRBD2 is a possible D gene (5 bases). The CDR3 contains 16 residues. V dropped 1 base and J dropped 0 bases, with 13 bases sitting between them. Per the germline V gene, CDR1 is WSHSY and CDR2 is SAAADI. The CDR3: CASSEWYSATSYEQYF. The CDR3 region has the DNA TGCGCCAGCAGTGAGTGGTATAGCGCAACCTCCTACGAGCAGTACTTC.

The rearrangement joins TRBV10-2 to TRBJ1-3; 7 nucleotides match TRBD1. After removal of 3 bases from V and 0 bases from J, the junction contained 11 bases not matched to a gene. The CDR3 totals 18 residues. Germline V gene data show CDR1 as WSHSY and CDR2 as SAAADI. The CDR3 loop reads CASSETRDSRFSGNTIYF. The DNA of the CDR3 is TGCGCCAGCAGTGAAACGCGGGACAGCCGATTCTCTGGAAACACCATATATTTT.

This clone was observed a handful of times. Different DNA sequences within this sample yield the same CDR3. The chain joins TRBV6-5 to TRBJ2-7, with 7 bases matching TRBD2. V trimming: 2 bases; J trimming: 1 base; junction bases outside the gene matches: 2. This CDR3 is 14 amino acids long. The V gene's germline CDR1 is MNHEY and CDR2 SVGAGI. The CDR3 nucleotides are TGTGCCAGCAGTTACGACGGGGGGTCCTACGAGCAGTACTTC. Encoded protein: CASSYDGGSYEQYF.

V and J are TRBV5-1 and TRBJ1-1; 7 nucleotides line up with TRBD1. Germline V gene lookup returns CDR1 SGHRS and CDR2 YFSETQ. The CDR3 is 14 residues long. With 4 bases clipped from V and 0 bases from J, the junction kept 3 bases outside the gene matches. The CDR3 coding sequence is TGCGCCAGCAGCCAAGACAGGGTGAACACTGAAGCTTTCTTT. Protein: CASSQDRVNTEAFF. The entire variable domain, with the rest obtained from reference TRBV5-1 and TRBJ1-1, is as follows: KAGVTQTPRYLIKTRGQQVTLSCSPISGHRSVSWYQQTPGQGLQFLFEYFSETQRNKGNFPGRFSGRQFSNSRSEMNVSTLELGDSALYLCASSQDRVNTEAFFGQGTRLTVV.

The chain carries TRBV29-1 and TRBJ1-3; 8 bases map to TRBD1. The CDR3 has 16 amino acids. Trimming removed 4 bases from V and 6 bases from J; junction bases left unmatched: 14. CDR1 is SQVTM, CDR2 ANQGSEA, per germline. DNA for the CDR3: TGCAGCGTTGGCGGGGGCCAGGGGGCAGTTGAAAACACCATATATTTT. This codes for CSVGGGQGAVENTIYF.

This chain uses TRBV5-1 with TRBJ1-3; D may be TRBD1 (5 bases). The CDR3 length is 14 residues. CDR1 SGHRS and CDR2 YFSETQ come from the germline V gene. The V end lost 4 bases, the J end lost 2 bases, and 10 bases lay between the germline ends. The CDR3 here is CASSIGQPGNTIYF. DNA of the CDR3: TGCGCCAGCAGCATCGGACAACCTGGAAACACCATATATTTT. Complete variable domain (other parts from reference TRBV5-1 and TRBJ1-3): KAGVTQTPRYLIKTRGQQVTLSCSPISGHRSVSWYQQTPGQGLQFLFEYFSETQRNKGNFPGRFSGRQFSNSRSEMNVSTLELGDSALYLCASSIGQPGNTIYFGEGSWLTVV.

J is TRBJ1-5 and V is TRBV10-3, with D maybe TRBD1 (6 bases). Trimming took 0 bases from V and 7 from J, leaving 10 bases between them. This CDR3 has 14 residues. In germline, CDR1 is ENHRY, CDR2 SYGVKD. In DNA form, the CDR3 reads TGTGCCATCAGTGAGTCACAGGGTGAACAGCCCCAGCATTTT. It specifies CAISESQGEQPQHF.

J is TRBJ2-2 and V is TRBV3-1 (or the pseudogene TRBV3-2); TRBD2 might be the D (6 bases). Trimming pared 1 base from V and 6 bases from J, leaving 15 bases between. The CDR3 sequence is 16 residues long. CDR1 is LGHDT and CDR2 is YNNKEL in the germline V gene (reference sequence). CDR3 in amino acids: CASSQGRRGAAGELFF. The CDR3 nucleotides read TGTGCCAGCAGCCAAGGGAGGAGGGGCGCGGCCGGGGAGCTGTTTTTT.

Worth noting for this clone: Distinct nucleotide sequences in the sample also encode this CDR3. J is TRBJ1-1 and V is TRBV18; no definite D call. The CDR3 spans 14 residues. Germline-derived CDR1 and CDR2 are KGHSH and LQKENI. V was shortened by 0 bases and J by 1 base, with 6 bases between the two germline ends. The CDR3 protein is CASSPPGRNTEAFF. CDR3 sequence (DNA): TGTGCCAGCTCACCACCGGGAAGGAACACTGAAGCTTTCTTT. Looking up the rest from reference TRBV18 and TRBJ1-1 gives the full variable domain: NAGVMQNPRHLVRRRGQEARLRCSPMKGHSHVYWYRQLPEEGLKFMVYLQKENIIDESGMPKERFSAEFPKEGPSILRIQQVVRGDSAAYFCASSPPGRNTEAFFGQGTRLTVV.

This rearrangement joins TRBV2 to TRBJ2-7; TRBD1 matches 12 bases. Germline V gene data show CDR1 as SNHLY and CDR2 as FYNNEI. J lost 0 bases, V lost 9 bases, and 9 bases had no gene match. The CDR3 is made up of 16 amino acids. CDR3 loop: CASTGQGARISYEQYF. CDR3 nucleotides: TGTGCCAGTACGGGACAGGGGGCGCGCATCTCCTACGAGCAGTACTTC.

Worth noting for this clone: A read error may account for a junction end that differs from germline. The chain employs TRBV7-7 and TRBJ2-5, with 11 bases fitting TRBD1. Germline V lookup: CDR1 SSHAT, CDR2 FNYEAQ (reference sequence). The CDR3 contains 16 residues. CDR3 amino acids: CASSPTGTGGRETQYF. CDR3 bases: TGTGCTAGCAGCCCGACCGGGACAGGGGGTCGAGAGACCCAGTACTTC. The whole variable domain, remainder taken from reference TRBV7-7 and TRBJ2-5, is GAGVSQSPRYKVTKRGQDVTLRCDPISSHATLYWYQQALGQGPEFLTYFNYEAQPDKSGLPSDRFSAERPEGSISTLTIQRTEQRDSAMYRCASSPTGTGGRETQYFGPGTRLLVL.

The chain recombines TRBV5-1 with TRBJ2-7; possible D gene TRBD1, 5 bases. Germline CDR1 SGHRS, CDR2 YFSETQ. The V end was cut by 7 bases, the J end by 2 bases, with 13 bases between. This CDR3 is built from 13 residues. CDR3: CASSAPGTYEQYF. The CDR3 nucleotides are TGCGCCAGCTCGGCCCCAGGGACCTACGAGCAGTACTTC.

V usage is TRBV27 and J usage is TRBJ2-2, with D hard to call. Germline lookup yields CDR1 MNHEY and CDR2 SMNVEV (reference sequence). Trimming pared 8 bases from V and 0 bases from J, leaving 7 bases between. CDR3 length: 13 residues. The CDR3 loop is CASEHSNTGELFF. The DNA for the CDR3 is TGTGCCAGCGAACATTCGAACACCGGGGAGCTGTTTTTT.

The gene calls are TRBV28 and TRBJ1-1, with D tentatively TRBD1 (5 bases). Per germline, CDR1 MDHEN and CDR2 SYDVKM. The CDR3 contains 13 residues. Trimming took off 10 bases at V and 0 bases at J, with 12 bases between the two ends. This CDR3 reads CANSDTMNTEAFF. The DNA for the CDR3 is TGTGCCAATTCGGACACCATGAACACTGAAGCTTTCTTT.

This CDR3 reads CASSPGQGGVFGEKLFF. In nucleotides, the CDR3 is TGCGCCAGCAGTCCTGGACAGGGCGGGGTATTTGGGGAAAAACTGTTTTTT. V gene TRBV4-1 combines with J gene TRBJ1-4; 8 bases match TRBD1. The CDR3 runs to 17 residues. Germline CDR1 is MGHRA and CDR2 is YSYEKL. Trimming at V came to 6 bases and at J to 8 bases, leaving 17 bases not matched to a gene.

The chain is built from TRBV11-3 and TRBJ1-1; the D is unclear. Germline V gives CDR1 SGHNT, CDR2 YENEEA. Trimming cost V 8 bases and J 0 bases, with 10 bases left between them. The CDR3 consists of 13 residues. The CDR3 sequence: CASGSLLNTEAFF. The CDR3 DNA sequence: TGTGCCAGCGGAAGTCTGTTGAACACTGAAGCTTTCTTT.

The V call is TRBV5-1, the J call TRBJ2-7; 14 positions agree with TRBD2. This CDR3 spans 16 amino acids. Trimming cost V 3 bases and J 7 bases; bases outside gene matches: 9. Germline CDR1 and CDR2: SGHRS and YFSETQ. Here the CDR3 reads CASSSGLAGGLEEQYF. DNA for the CDR3: TGCGCCAGCAGCTCCGGACTAGCGGGAGGTCTTGAGGAGCAGTACTTC. Complete variable domain (other parts from reference TRBV5-1 and TRBJ2-7): KAGVTQTPRYLIKTRGQQVTLSCSPISGHRSVSWYQQTPGQGLQFLFEYFSETQRNKGNFPGRFSGRQFSNSRSEMNVSTLELGDSALYLCASSSGLAGGLEEQYFGPGTRLTVT.

The chain recombines TRBV19 with TRBJ1-1; 9 bases agree with TRBD1. The CDR3 is made up of 14 amino acids. Germline CDR1 reads LNHDA; CDR2 reads SQIVND (reference sequence). The V segment lost 4 bases and the J segment 3 bases; nucleotides outside the gene matches: 3. The CDR3 nucleotides are TGTGCCAGTAGTACACAGGGGGCGCACACTGAAGCTTTCTTT. This codes for CASSTQGAHTEAFF. Together with reference TRBV19 and TRBJ1-1, the CDR3 gives the full variable domain: DGGITQSPKYLFRKEGQNVTLSCEQNLNHDAMYWYRQDPGQGLRLIYYSQIVNDFQKGDIAEGYSVSREKKESFPLTVTSAQKNPTAFYLCASSTQGAHTEAFFGQGTRLTVV.

The V call is TRBV11-3, the J call TRBJ2-5, with TRBD2 matching over 7 bases. Trimming at V came to 3 bases and at J to 7 bases, leaving 14 bases not matched to a gene. This CDR3 is 16 amino acids long. Germline V gene lookup returns CDR1 SGHNT and CDR2 YENEEA. The CDR3 loop reads CASSFSYGPRGGTQYF. The DNA for the CDR3 is TGTGCCAGCAGCTTTTCCTACGGACCTCGCGGGGGGACCCAGTACTTC. Drawing the rest from reference TRBV11-3 and TRBJ2-5, the complete variable domain is EAGVVQSPRYKIIEKKQPVAFWCNPISGHNTLYWYLQNLGQGPELLIRYENEEAVDDSQLPKDRFSAERLKGVDSTLKIQPAELGDSAVYLCASSFSYGPRGGTQYFGPGTRLLVL.

The genes are TRBV4-1 and TRBJ1-5; D is possibly TRBD1 (5 bases). CDR1 and CDR2 (germline): MGHRA, YSYEKL. The CDR3 is 13 residues long. The V end lost 8 bases, the J end lost 5 bases, and 13 bases lay between the germline ends. CDR3 DNA sequence: TGCGCCAGCGGGAGAGGGGTCGATCAGCCCCAGCATTTT. Amino acids: CASGRGVDQPQHF.

This chain uses TRBV15 with TRBJ1-3; D gene unclear. Trimming cost V 0 bases and J 0 bases, with 6 bases left between them. In germline, CDR1 is LNHNV, CDR2 YYDKDF (reference sequence). This CDR3 has 15 residues. The CDR3 protein is CATSRDRASGNTIYF. The CDR3 bases are TGTGCCACCAGCAGAGATCGCGCCTCTGGAAACACCATATATTTT. The full variable domain, its missing parts supplied by reference TRBV15 and TRBJ1-3, is DAMVIQNPRYQVTQFGKPVTLSCSQTLNHNVMYWYQQKSSQAPKLLFHYYDKDFNNEADTPDNFQSRRPNTSFCFLDIRSPGLGDTAMYLCATSRDRASGNTIYFGEGSWLTVV.

The chain employs TRBV5-4 and TRBJ2-5; 8 nucleotides match TRBD2. CDR1 and CDR2 (germline): SGHNT, YYREEE (reference sequence). CDR3 size: 19 residues. V was clipped by 0 bases and J by 4 bases; unmatched bases: 17. CDR3 sequence reads: CASSLEFERGRWVGETQYF. Here the CDR3 DNA reads TGTGCCAGCAGCTTGGAGTTCGAGCGGGGGCGCTGGGTCGGAGAGACCCAGTACTTC.

V usage is TRBV4-1 and J usage is TRBJ2-3; 9 bases fit TRBD1. The CDR3 is made up of 15 amino acids. The V gene's germline CDR1 is MGHRA and CDR2 YSYEKL. The trim removed 5 bases at V and 4 bases at J, leaving 7 bases unmatched. CDR3 coding DNA: TGCGCCAGCAGCATCGGGGACAGGGACCCAGATACGCAGTATTTT. Protein sequence: CASSIGDRDPDTQYF.